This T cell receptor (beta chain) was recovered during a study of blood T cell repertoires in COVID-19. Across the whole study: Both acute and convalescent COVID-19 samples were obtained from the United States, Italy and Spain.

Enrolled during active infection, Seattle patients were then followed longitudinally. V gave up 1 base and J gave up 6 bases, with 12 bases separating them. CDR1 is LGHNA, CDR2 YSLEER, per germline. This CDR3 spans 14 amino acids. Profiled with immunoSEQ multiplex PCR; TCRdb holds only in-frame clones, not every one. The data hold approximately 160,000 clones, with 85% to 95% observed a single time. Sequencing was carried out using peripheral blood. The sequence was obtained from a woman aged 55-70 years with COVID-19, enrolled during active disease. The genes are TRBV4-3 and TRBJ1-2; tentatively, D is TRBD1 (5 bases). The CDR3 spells CASSQVIGVNGYTF. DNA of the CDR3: TGCGCCAGCAGCCAAGTTATAGGGGTAAATGGCTACACCTTC.